This entry features one T cell receptor (beta chain) sequence. The specificity of this receptor is unknown. The input lacks base qualities; no much larger clone sits a single base away. Each collaborating institution followed its own protocols to collect whole blood in K2EDTA tubes. Collaborator samples were shipped for TCRbeta analysis as frozen whole blood, isolated PBMCs, or DNA extracted from either sample type. The immunoSEQ Assay, a bias-controlled multiplex PCR, was used to amplify TCRbeta CDR3 regions from genomic DNA. The authors processed their data as follows. Nucleated cell counts per sample were estimated from amplification of reference gene primers within the assay. To quantify the absolute abundance of each unique TCRbeta CDR3 rearrangement, sequence reads were collapsed and filtered. For each sample, productive Simpson clonality was calculated by taking the square root of Simpson's diversity index across productive rearrangements. TCRdb carries this immuneACCESS record with in-frame sequences only. Its versions omit some clonotypes, under half of them owing to an unresolved V gene in the studies checked, with the rest unexplained. From that table come the V and J calls and clone size; the DNA was used to work out D and trimming. For this sample the table gives under 100,000 clones, of which roughly 86% were detected only once. The top ten hold about a sixth of the sample.

These data belong to a study of blood T cell repertoires in COVID-19 (dated by TCRdb to between 2020 and 2021). The study in broad terms: The collaborator samples originated in the United States, Italy and Spain and spanned the acute and convalescent phases of COVID-19. The material from the prospective study consisted of cDNA or gDNA derived from T cells, B-cell-depleted T cells, or PBMCs. Subjects who had been exposed to COVID-19, were actively infected with it, or had recovered from it provided the deeply sampled blood TCRbeta repertoires that made up the dataset. The repertoires were made available in a free public database intended to serve as a resource for research on the immune response to SARS-CoV-2. The samples were drawn from two sources: the first 160 participants of the ongoing ImmuneRACE study, and 1,200 or so subjects contributed by 6 global collaborators. Nearly every sample came with metadata listing a de-identified subject ID, COVID-19 status, age in years and sex. Where available, HLA class I and class II types were obtained from metadata supplied by the sample provider rather than from assay-based typing.

What the work shows at the level of the full study, not this receptor alone: Clinical and demographic metadata were provided uncurated, with the amount varying by source and participant.

V is shortened by 6 bases, J by 0 bases, and the region joining them spans 12 bases. From a lookup of the germline V gene (reference sequence), CDR1 and CDR2 are SGHNT and YYREEE. CDR3 length: 14 amino acids, cysteine to phenylalanine. The retained sequence is limited to the CDR3, 42 bases, with the frame set at the first base. The receptor was derived from a human donor in a cohort sampled during active COVID-19. The sample taken for sequencing was peripheral blood. The chain couples TRBV5-4 to TRBJ1-1; the D gene assignment is ambiguous. DNA sequence: TGTGCCAGCACTAAACAGAATATGAACACTGAAGCTTTCTTT. The resulting protein is CASTKQNMNTEAFF.